These 30 T cell receptor beta chains share one sample of origin, sequenced in a study of T-cell reconstitution after alpha-beta-depleted transplantation in children. Unique molecular identifiers tagged the TCRbeta library. TCRdb redid the calling of the PCR reads with MiXCR, one entry per CDR3 protein. The sample lists about 300,000 distinct CDR3 sequences; about 9.4% were seen once. The sequencing used PBMCs, collected before TCRalphabeta/CD19-depleted stem cell transplant. These TCRs come from a boy less than two years old with acute myeloid leukemia, due to receive a stem cell transplant.

This clonotype showed up many times. The rearrangement joins TRBV12-3 or TRBV12-4 to TRBJ2-1; the D is unclear. Trimming removed 3 bases from V and 10 bases from J, with 10 bases in between. The CDR3 is made up of 12 amino acids. As DNA, the CDR3 is TGTGCCAGCAGTTTGCTAGTGTCGGAGCAGTTCTTC. It encodes CASSLLVSEQFF.

The sample holds many counts of this clonotype. The chain combines TRBV4-3 with TRBJ2-5; TRBD1 matches at 9 bases. Germline trimming cut 1 base from V and 4 bases from J; bases unmatched to any gene: 7. This CDR3 spans 16 amino acids. Looked up from germline, CDR1 is LGHNA and CDR2 is YSLEER. The chain's CDR3 is CASSQVVDRGGETQYF. The CDR3 DNA reads as TGCGCCAGCAGCCAAGTGGTGGACAGGGGAGGAGAGACCCAGTACTTC.

Worth noting for this clonotype: This clone may be a read error of a much larger clone one base away. In DNA form, the CDR3 reads TGCGCCAGCAGCTCGGGACCCTATGATCATGGCTACACCTTC. This translates into CASSSGPYDHGYTF. The rearrangement uses TRBV5-1 and TRBJ1-2; possible D gene TRBD1, 5 bases. Germline V lookup: CDR1 SGHRS, CDR2 YFSETQ. This CDR3 has 14 residues. The germline V and J ends were trimmed by 3 bases and 6 bases, with 15 bases remaining between them.

This clonotype was seen many times. The V gene is TRBV7-3, the J gene TRBJ1-2; no clear D gene. The CDR3 consists of 17 residues. CDR1 and CDR2 from the germline V gene are SGHTA and FQGTGA. Between the trimmed V and J ends, which lost 2 bases and 0 bases, there was a span of 16 bases. This CDR3 reads CASSLWGRAEANYGYTF. CDR3 nucleotide sequence: TGTGCCAGCAGCTTATGGGGTCGGGCCGAGGCTAACTATGGCTACACCTTC.

This clonotype was picked up many times. The chain uses TRBV28 and TRBJ1-5, with 7 bases identical to TRBD1. Germline V gene data show CDR1 as MDHEN and CDR2 as SYDVKM. This CDR3 region has 14 residues. J lost 6 bases, V lost 6 bases, and 8 bases had no gene match. The CDR3 nucleotides read TGTGCCAGCAGCTCAGACAGGGTGGGTCAGCCCCAGCATTTT. Protein sequence: CASSSDRVGQPQHF.

V and J are TRBV20-1 and TRBJ1-2; 8 nucleotides line up with TRBD1. Trimming at V came to 5 bases and at J to 5 bases, leaving 7 bases not matched to a gene. The CDR3 totals 13 residues. Looked up from germline, CDR1 is DFQATT and CDR2 is SNEGSKA (reference sequence). The CDR3 region has the DNA TGCAGTGCTTCAGGGGGCGCTCTGTATGGCTACACCTTC. It yields the protein CSASGGALYGYTF.

This clonotype has at least ten counts. The CDR3 spells CASSYSPSGGIYEQYF. The CDR3 DNA reads TGTGCCAGCAGTTACTCTCCTAGCGGGGGGATCTACGAGCAGTACTTC. The rearrangement uses TRBV6-5 and TRBJ2-7; 11 bases align to TRBD2. Germline trimming cut 0 bases from V and 3 bases from J; bases unmatched to any gene: 4. The CDR3 runs 16 residues. Germline CDR1 and CDR2: MNHEY and SVGAGI.

The chain carries TRBV3-1 and TRBJ2-7; TRBD2 agrees at 13 bases. The CDR3 length is 16 residues. Germline CDR1 reads LGHDT; CDR2 reads YNNKEL (reference sequence). The ends lost 0 bases at V and 4 bases at J; junction bases unmatched: 3. As DNA, the CDR3 is TGTGCCAGCAGCCAAGATGGGACTAGCGGGAATTACGAGCAGTACTTC. It translates to CASSQDGTSGNYEQYF.

The sample holds many counts of this clonotype. The gene calls are TRBV29-1 and TRBJ2-1; TRBD2 agrees at 9 bases. Looked up from germline, CDR1 is SQVTM and CDR2 is ANQGSEA. The CDR3 runs to 16 residues. V was clipped by 7 bases and J by 2 bases; unmatched bases: 12. CDR3 in amino acids: CSADGLAGHTYNEQFF. CDR3 DNA sequence: TGCAGCGCCGATGGGCTAGCGGGACATACCTACAATGAGCAGTTCTTC.

This clonotype occurred many times. The chain has TRBV10-3 and TRBJ2-7, with 10 bases lining up with TRBD1. Per the germline V gene, CDR1 is ENHRY and CDR2 is SYGVKD. The CDR3 spans 16 residues. V trimming: 4 bases; J trimming: 3 bases; junction bases outside the gene matches: 9. CDR3 in DNA: TGTGCCATCAGTGGGGACAGGGGACAACAAAACTACGAGCAGTACTTC. Translating gives CAISGDRGQQNYEQYF.

A word on this clonotype: A much larger clone lies one base from this, so it may be a read error. The chain has TRBV5-5 and TRBJ2-1; maybe TRBD1 (6 bases). The V gene lost 4 bases and the J gene lost 8 bases, with 16 bases spanning the gap. This CDR3 has 14 amino acids. The germline gives CDR1 SGHKS, CDR2 YYEKEE (reference sequence). In DNA form, the CDR3 reads TGTGCCAGCAGCACGGGACACAGGGACCATGAGCAGTTCTTC. Translated: CASSTGHRDHEQFF.

In its sample, this clonotype was seen many times. V usage is TRBV12-3 or TRBV12-4 and J usage is TRBJ2-7; D perhaps matches TRBD1 (6 bases). The CDR3 spans 13 residues. V was trimmed by 4 bases and J by 5 bases, leaving 12 bases between them. CDR3 sequence: CASSWTAGHEQYF. CDR3 DNA: TGTGCCAGCAGTTGGACAGCCGGCCACGAGCAGTACTTC.

The V and J genes are TRBV7-9 and TRBJ1-5, with unresolved D. Germline-derived CDR1 and CDR2 are SEHNR and FQNEAQ (reference sequence). The CDR3 totals 15 residues. V shed 5 bases and J shed 1 base, with 12 bases lying between them. The CDR3 sequence is CASSPVGGSNQPQHF. The DNA for the CDR3 is TGTGCCAGCAGCCCGGTGGGTGGGAGCAATCAGCCCCAGCATTTT.

The chain uses TRBV5-1 and TRBJ1-1, with D perhaps matching TRBD1 (5 bases). Germline loops: CDR1 SGHRS, CDR2 YFSETQ. This CDR3 has 14 residues. V lost 2 bases, J lost 7 bases, and 15 bases lay in between. CDR3 sequence: CASSLWDRLSEAFF. Written as DNA, the CDR3 is TGCGCCAGCAGCTTATGGGACCGTCTGAGTGAAGCTTTCTTT.

This clonotype was observed at least ten times. The rearrangement joins TRBV4-3 to TRBJ2-5, with D possibly being TRBD2 (6 bases). Germline V CDR1 and CDR2: LGHNA, YSLEER. The CDR3 is made up of 14 amino acids. V was cut by 3 bases and J by 2 bases, with 10 bases left in between. CDR3 sequence: CASSQYREQETQYF. The CDR3 DNA reads as TGCGCCAGCAGCCAGTACCGGGAGCAAGAGACCCAGTACTTC.

This clonotype has only a few counts. The chain recombines TRBV19 with TRBJ2-2; a possible D gene is TRBD1 (5 bases). Trimming pared 7 bases from V and 6 bases from J, leaving 18 bases between. The V gene's germline CDR1 is LNHDA and CDR2 SQIVND (reference sequence). The CDR3 is 15 amino acids. CDR3 in amino acids: CASTLTRKGAGELFF. The CDR3, as DNA: TGTGCCAGTACGTTAACCAGAAAAGGGGCCGGGGAGCTGTTTTTT. Using reference TRBV19 and TRBJ2-2 for the parts outside the CDR3, the full variable domain is DGGITQSPKYLFRKEGQNVTLSCEQNLNHDAMYWYRQDPGQGLRLIYYSQIVNDFQKGDIAEGYSVSREKKESFPLTVTSAQKNPTAFYLCASTLTRKGAGELFFGEGSRLTVL.

This clonotype was seen many times. The V call is TRBV5-1, the J call TRBJ2-7, with D unclear. V was pared by 2 bases and J by 3 bases, with 9 bases between. This CDR3 is built from 13 residues. Germline CDR1 and CDR2: SGHRS and YFSETQ. The CDR3 nucleotides read TGCGCCAGCAGCTTCGAGCCGAGCTACGAGCAGTACTTC. This gives the protein CASSFEPSYEQYF.

This clonotype was seen repeatedly, ten times or more. The V gene is TRBV29-1, the J gene TRBJ1-4; possible D gene TRBD1, 5 bases. CDR3 length: 13 amino acids. Germline CDR1 and CDR2: SQVTM and ANQGSEA. V lost 1 base, J lost 5 bases, and 8 bases lay in between. CDR3 DNA sequence: TGCAGCGTTGAAGGGGGGAGGAATGAAAAACTGTTTTTT. It is translated as CSVEGGRNEKLFF. The whole variable domain, filled in from reference TRBV29-1 and TRBJ1-4, reads SAVISQKPSRDICQRGTSLTIQCQVDSQVTMMFWYRQQPGQSLTLIATANQGSEATYESGFVIDKFPISRPNLTFSTLTVSNMSPEDSSIYLCSVEGGRNEKLFFGSGTQLSVL.

The chain carries TRBV4-3 and TRBJ2-3; D call uncertain. This CDR3 has 13 amino acids. The V gene's germline CDR1 is LGHNA and CDR2 YSLEER. The V end lost 0 bases, the J end lost 5 bases, and 6 bases lay between the germline ends. CDR3 region: CASSQDPGDTQYF. CDR3 nucleotides: TGCGCCAGCAGCCAAGACCCCGGAGATACGCAGTATTTT.

This clonotype came up many times. The chain is built from TRBV5-1 and TRBJ1-1, with D hard to call. Trimming took off 5 bases at V and 1 base at J, with 9 bases between the two ends. The CDR3 covers 13 residues. CDR1 is SGHRS and CDR2 is YFSETQ in the germline V gene. The CDR3 coding sequence is TGCGCCAGCAGGATAGGAGAGAACACTGAAGCTTTCTTT. It is translated as CASRIGENTEAFF.

This clonotype came up many times. This chain connects TRBV25-1 to TRBJ2-5; 9 bases line up with TRBD1. The germline V gene encodes CDR1 MGHDK and CDR2 SYGVNS. Trimming cost V 4 bases and J 3 bases; bases outside gene matches: 12. The CDR3 spans 17 residues. CDR3 sequence: CASSAFWGQGDEETQYF. CDR3 DNA sequence: TGTGCCAGCAGTGCTTTTTGGGGACAGGGAGACGAAGAGACCCAGTACTTC.

This clonotype appeared many times. Mismatch with germline at one junction end may stem from a read error. The chain recombines TRBV7-7 with TRBJ2-5; a possible D gene is TRBD1 (6 bases). CDR3 length equals 15 residues. The germline gives CDR1 SSHAT, CDR2 FNYEAQ (reference sequence). The DNA for the CDR3 is TGTGCTAGCAGCGCCCTGACAGGCCTCCAAGAGACCCAGTACTTC. It is translated as CASSALTGLQETQYF.

This clonotype was observed at least ten times. The rearrangement uses TRBV5-4 and TRBJ2-1, with D possibly TRBD2 on 5 matching bases. Germline CDR1 reads SGHNT; CDR2 reads YYREEE (reference sequence). V was clipped by 1 base and J by 8 bases, with 10 bases between them. The CDR3 spans 13 residues. CDR3 amino acids: CASSLTVRDEQFF. In nucleotides, the CDR3 is TGTGCCAGCAGCTTGACAGTGAGGGATGAGCAGTTCTTC.

This clonotype was detected many times. CDR3 in DNA: TGTGCCAGCAGTTTAGGCCTCGGGATCGAGCAGTACTTC. Protein sequence: CASSLGLGIEQYF. The chain recombines TRBV27 with TRBJ2-7, with TRBD2 as a possible D gene (5 bases). V was trimmed by 2 bases and J by 6 bases, leaving 11 bases between them. The CDR3 has 13 residues. The V gene's germline CDR1 is MNHEY and CDR2 SMNVEV (reference sequence).

This clonotype was detected ten times or more. The chain joins TRBV11-2 to TRBJ2-5, with D perhaps assigned TRBD1 or TRBD2 (6 bases each). Germline CDR1 and CDR2: SGHAT and FQNNGV. Trimming removed 0 bases from V and 5 bases from J, with 13 bases in between. There are 15 residues in the CDR3. CDR3 sequence: CASSLEAGGGETQYF. The DNA of the CDR3 is TGTGCCAGCAGCTTAGAAGCCGGGGGCGGGGAGACCCAGTACTTC.

This clonotype has ten or more counts. The V and J genes are TRBV29-1 and TRBJ1-1; TRBD1 might be the D (6 bases). The CDR3 loop spans 11 amino acids. Germline V lookup: CDR1 SQVTM, CDR2 ANQGSEA. With 6 bases removed from V and 3 bases from J, the gap between germline ends came to 8 bases. CDR3 sequence reads: CSVGGYTEAFF. The CDR3 bases are TGCAGCGTAGGGGGGTACACTGAAGCTTTCTTT.

This clonotype was counted ten times or more. The chain couples TRBV29-1 to TRBJ2-7; possible D gene TRBD1, 5 bases. Trimming removed 4 bases at V and 4 bases at J, with 14 bases between. The CDR3 totals 13 residues. Per germline, CDR1 SQVTM and CDR2 ANQGSEA. Written as DNA, the CDR3 is TGCAGCGTTGGATCAGGGCCCCTTTACGAGCAGTACTTC. Protein: CSVGSGPLYEQYF.

The rearrangement links TRBV12-3 or TRBV12-4 to TRBJ2-1; 10 nucleotides match TRBD1. V lost 5 bases to trimming and J lost 8 bases; unmatched junction nucleotides: 9. The CDR3 loop spans 15 amino acids. The CDR3 region is CASSPPTGGLDEQFF. The CDR3 nucleotides are TGTGCCAGCAGTCCGCCGACAGGGGGCTTGGATGAGCAGTTCTTC.

The chain recombines TRBV4-3 with TRBJ2-7; weak D call: TRBD2 (7 bases). CDR3 length: 15 amino acids. V lost 1 base and J 3 bases, leaving 13 bases between the germline ends. Looked up from germline, CDR1 is LGHNA and CDR2 is YSLEER. The CDR3 loop reads CASSQVRGGGYEQYF. CDR3 coding DNA: TGCGCCAGCAGCCAAGTGAGGGGGGGTGGCTACGAGCAGTACTTC.

This clonotype was picked up many times. The chain uses TRBV20-1 and TRBJ2-1; 12 positions agree with TRBD2. This CDR3 comprises 15 residues. V lost 2 bases and J lost 7; bases outside the gene matches: 6. The V gene's germline CDR1 is DFQATT and CDR2 SNEGSKA (reference sequence). The CDR3: CSARLAGGPWNEQFF. As DNA, the CDR3 is TGCAGTGCTAGACTAGCGGGAGGGCCCTGGAATGAGCAGTTCTTC.